This T cell receptor beta chain was captured in a study of beta chain features in type 1 diabetes. Reverse transcription of all isolated RNA meant that expressed TCRB transcripts were sequenced. Libraries were prepared by immunoSEQ multiplex PCR; TCRdb keeps only in-frame clonotypes and omits some of them. Found here are a few hundred thousand clones, over 25% of them singletons; the top ten hold around 0.065%. The V gene's germline CDR1 is SGHTA and CDR2 FQGNSA. Losses at the gene ends were 4 bases for V and 1 base for J; bases not matched to a gene: 2. This CDR3 contains 14 residues. The rearrangement links TRBV7-2 to TRBJ1-1, with TRBD1 identical over 8 bases. Material for sequencing was naive CD4+ T cells from blood. The receptor was derived from a man between 18 and 29 years old in good health. DNA for the CDR3: TGTGCCAGCAGCTCTCAGGGGGCGAACACTGAAGCTTTCTTT. Residues: CASSSQGANTEAFF.